These T cell receptor beta chains were read from a single sample in a study of human T cells and chemical hapten exposure. TCRdb analysed the RACE reads with MiXCR anew, one entry per CDR3 protein. The sample yields roughly 46,000 distinct CDR3 sequences, 3.5% to 4.5% seen once. The specimen was whole blood. These receptors were taken from a human donor in good health. Some clones in this sample may be carry-over from other donors' samples. CDR3s include the opening cysteine and the closing phenylalanine or tryptophan. A D gene is named only where the DNA matches it firmly. The size entry is marked missing in some rows and otherwise reads once, few, many or a size class.

D gene,V gene,J gene,clone size,CDR3 protein,CDR3 DNA
.,TRBV4-2,TRBJ2-7,few,CASSQHRLLSYEQYF,TGTGCCAGCAGCCAACACCGACTCCTCTCCTACGAGCAGTACTTC
TRBD1,TRBV20-1,TRBJ2-7,.,CSARAQGAGEQYF,TGCAGTGCTAGGGCGCAGGGGGCCGGGGAGCAGTACTTC
.,TRBV29-1,TRBJ1-2,many,CSTGQDYGYTF,TGCAGTACCGGGCAGGACTATGGCTACACCTTC
.,TRBV28,TRBJ2-7,.,CASSLDGLYEQYF,TGTGCCAGCAGTCTGGACGGTCTCTACGAGCAGTACTTC
TRBD1,TRBV18,TRBJ1-1,.,CASSPLRQGPMNTEAFF,TGTGCCAGCTCACCTCTCCGACAGGGACCTATGAACACTGAAGCTTTCTTT
.,TRBV7-9,TRBJ1-1,few,CASSLGVSEAFF,TGTGCCAGCAGCTTAGGAGTATCTGAAGCTTTCTTT
.,TRBV7-9,TRBJ2-1,many,CASSSGRRAYNEQFF,TGTGCCAGCAGCTCTGGAAGACGGGCTTACAATGAGCAGTTCTTC
.,TRBV20-1,TRBJ2-3,many,CSAPPRVTDTQYF,TGCAGTGCCCCCCCGAGAGTCACAGATACGCAGTATTTT
TRBD2,TRBV18,TRBJ2-1,few,CASSPAGGRGEQFF,TGTGCCAGCTCACCTGCCGGAGGGAGGGGTGAGCAGTTCTTC
.,TRBV5-1,TRBJ1-4,few,CASSLGQPTNEKLFF,TGCGCCAGCAGCTTGGGGCAACCAACTAATGAAAAACTGTTTTTT